These 8 T cell receptor beta chains were sequenced from one sample in a study of blood T cells in healthy people across ages. It was with a sample-barcoded 5' primer and a J-beta primer mix that a second PCR of roughly 7 to 12 cycles was run. TCRdb reanalysed the 5' RACE reads using MiXCR and keeps one entry per CDR3 protein. The top ten hold approximately 4% of the sample, which has some 760,000 distinct CDR3 sequences, 20% to 25% seen once. These data also featured in a second study, about T cells of mothers and their children.

The source material was blood. Every receptor here comes from a boy between 10 and 17 years old in good health.

The V and J genes are TRBV19 and TRBJ2-4; 8 bases line up with TRBD1. CDR3 size: 17 residues. V shed 4 bases and J 2 bases; nucleotides not matched to a gene: 10. The germline gives CDR1 LNHDA, CDR2 SQIVND (reference sequence). The CDR3 coding sequence is TGTGCCAGTAGTAATCCGACAGGGGTGATATCCAAAAACATTCAGTACTTC. Translated, it gives CASSNPTGVISKNIQYF. The variable domain in full, with the rest retrieved from reference TRBV19 and TRBJ2-4, is DGGITQSPKYLFRKEGQNVTLSCEQNLNHDAMYWYRQDPGQGLRLIYYSQIVNDFQKGDIAEGYSVSREKKESFPLTVTSAQKNPTAFYLCASSNPTGVISKNIQYFGAGTRLSVL.

The V call is TRBV28, the J call TRBJ2-7, with D possibly TRBD2 on 5 matching bases. The CDR3 is made up of 15 amino acids. The V gene's germline CDR1 is MDHEN and CDR2 SYDVKM. Between the trimmed V and J ends, which lost 4 bases and 2 bases, there was a span of 15 bases. CDR3 coding DNA: TGTGCCAGCAGTTCCCCCGGGAAGGCCGCCTACGAGCAGTACTTC. This encodes CASSSPGKAAYEQYF.

The chain combines TRBV3-1 with TRBJ2-4; a possible D gene is TRBD1 (6 bases). CDR1 and CDR2 from the germline V gene are LGHDT and YNNKEL (reference sequence). The CDR3 totals 15 residues. V gave up 0 bases and J gave up 6 bases, with 12 bases separating them. CDR3 coding DNA: TGTGCCAGCAGCCAAGATTTCGGACAGTCAAACATTCAGTACTTC. Its protein is CASSQDFGQSNIQYF.

This clonotype was counted at least ten times. The V and J genes are TRBV20-1 and TRBJ2-5; D uncertain. The DNA matches TRBJ2-7 better at its end, which makes the J call doubtful. The germline CDR1 and CDR2 sequences are DFQATT and SNEGSKA (reference sequence). The CDR3 is made up of 11 amino acids. The CDR3 DNA reads TGCAGTGCAGGTTCCTCCTACGAGCAGTACTTC. This codes for CSAGSSYEQYF.

The chain has TRBV20-1 and TRBJ2-5; 9 positions agree with TRBD1. The J call is doubtful: the DNA matches TRBJ2-7 better. CDR3 length equals 14 residues. CDR1 and CDR2 from the germline V gene are DFQATT and SNEGSKA (reference sequence). In nucleotides, the CDR3 is TGCAGTGCTCACCGGTCGGGACAGGGCTACGAGCAGTACTTC. It is translated as CSAHRSGQGYEQYF.

This clonotype was counted between two and nine times. One end of the junction varies from germline; a read error may be responsible. The DNA for the CDR3 is TGTGCTAGTGGTTCCGGGAGAGGCAGAGCTTTCACAGATACGCAGTACTTT. Its translation: CASGSGRGRAFTDTQYF. The chain joins TRBV12-5 to TRBJ2-3; TRBD2 is a possible D gene (6 bases). This CDR3 has 17 amino acids. From germline, CDR1 is LGHNT and CDR2 FRNRAP.

This clonotype has just a few counts. The V and J genes are TRBV20-1 and TRBJ2-2, with 11 bases fitting TRBD2. The V gene's germline CDR1 is DFQATT and CDR2 SNEGSKA (reference sequence). Unmatched junction bases numbered 0, after V lost 7 bases and J lost 2 bases. CDR3 length: 13 amino acids. In DNA form, the CDR3 reads TGCAGTGGACTAGCGGGAAACACCGGGGAGCTGTTTTTT. Its translation: CSGLAGNTGELFF.

This chain connects TRBV7-9 to TRBJ2-7; 11 positions match TRBD1. The CDR3 sequence is 15 residues long. Germline CDR1 SEHNR, CDR2 FQNEAQ (reference sequence). With 1 base clipped from V and 5 bases from J, the junction kept 4 bases outside the gene matches. CDR3 region: CASSLGTGGLHEQYF. The CDR3, as DNA: TGTGCCAGCAGCTTAGGGACAGGGGGCTTGCACGAGCAGTACTTC.